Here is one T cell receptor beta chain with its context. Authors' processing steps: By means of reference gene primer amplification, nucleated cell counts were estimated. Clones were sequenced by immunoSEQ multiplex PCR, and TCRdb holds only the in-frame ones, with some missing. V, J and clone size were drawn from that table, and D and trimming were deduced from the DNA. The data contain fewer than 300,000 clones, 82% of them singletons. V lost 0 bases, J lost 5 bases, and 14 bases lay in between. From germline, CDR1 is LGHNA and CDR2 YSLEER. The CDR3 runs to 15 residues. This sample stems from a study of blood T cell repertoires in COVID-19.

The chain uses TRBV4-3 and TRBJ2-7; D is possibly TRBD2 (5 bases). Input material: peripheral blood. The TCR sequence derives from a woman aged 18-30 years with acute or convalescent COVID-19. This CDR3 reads CASSQDWEMGHEQYF. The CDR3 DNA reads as TGCGCCAGCAGCCAAGATTGGGAGATGGGCCACGAGCAGTACTTC.